The 23 T cell receptor beta chains below all came from one sample that was sequenced in a study of blood T cell repertoires in COVID-19. Only in-frame clones appear in the TCRdb table, and some are missing; sequencing was by immunoSEQ multiplex PCR. The sample consists of nearly 200,000 clones, around nine tenths of them appearing once. Specimen: peripheral blood. These receptors came from a woman aged 40 to 50 who had recovered from COVID-19.

The CDR3 DNA sequence: TGTGCCACGCTGACAGGGGCAAGGACTGAAGCTTTCTTT. Protein sequence: CATLTGARTEAFF. The chain uses TRBV6-6 and TRBJ1-1; 8 nucleotides match TRBD1. Germline V CDR1 and CDR2: MNHNY, SVGAGI (reference sequence). J gave up 5 bases and V 10 bases, and 9 bases lay outside the gene matches. The CDR3 is 13 amino acids.

The chain uses TRBV20-1 and TRBJ2-7; D perhaps matches TRBD1 (5 bases). Germline V gives CDR1 DFQATT, CDR2 SNEGSKA (reference sequence). Trimming left V 3 bases short and J 2 bases short, with 17 bases between. The CDR3 is 15 residues long. CDR3 nucleotides: TGCAGTGCTAGTTCCCCGACAGAGCCAGCCTACGAGCAGTACTTC. It codes for CSASSPTEPAYEQYF.

J is TRBJ2-3 and V is TRBV6-5; 7 bases agree with TRBD2. This CDR3 region has 14 residues. The ends lost 7 bases at V and 2 bases at J; junction bases unmatched: 6. Germline V CDR1 and CDR2: MNHEY, SVGAGI. CDR3 sequence (DNA): TGTGCCAGCATGGGGGGAGGGCCCACAGATACGCAGTATTTT. This translates into CASMGGGPTDTQYF.

V is TRBV18 and J is TRBJ1-1, with 8 bases lining up with TRBD1. The CDR3 consists of 15 residues. V lost 4 bases, J lost 1 base, and 5 bases stayed unmatched. The germline CDR1 and CDR2 sequences are KGHSH and LQKENI. The CDR3 DNA is TGTGCCAGCTCACTCACCGGGACAGGGAACACTGAAGCTTTCTTT. It is translated as CASSLTGTGNTEAFF.

V and J are TRBV7-5 and TRBJ2-1; the table's D call, TRBD1, has no DNA check behind it. TRBV7-5 counts as a pseudogene. CDR3 length: 12 residues. The CDR3 DNA follows: TGTGCCAGAAGCTTAGAGGGGGATGAGCAGTTCTTC. Amino acid sequence: CARSLEGDEQFF.

The chain uses TRBV5-8 and TRBJ1-4; TRBD1 matches 9 bases. The junction had 10 bases not matched to a gene; V was cut back by 2 bases and J by 8 bases. CDR3 length equals 16 residues. Germline CDR1 is SGHTS and CDR2 is YDEGEE. CDR3 DNA: TGTGCCAGCAGCTTTTGGAAGGGACAGGGAAGGGAAAAACTGTTTTTT. Amino acids: CASSFWKGQGREKLFF.

This sequence joins TRBV6-5 and TRBJ1-1; 11 nucleotides match TRBD1. CDR1 and CDR2 (germline): MNHEY, SVGAGI. The CDR3 totals 14 residues. Germline trimming cut 7 bases from V and 7 bases from J; bases unmatched to any gene: 8. The CDR3 DNA reads TGTGCCAGCAAATCCGCGGACAGGGGGCTTGAAGCTTTCTTT. As protein: CASKSADRGLEAFF.

DNA for the CDR3: TGTGCCAGCAGTGAGTGGACTAGAGGAGATACGCAGTATTTT. It specifies CASSEWTRGDTQYF. V usage is TRBV2 and J usage is TRBJ2-3; 7 nucleotides align to TRBD2. Germline CDR1 is SNHLY and CDR2 is FYNNEI. J was trimmed by 5 bases and V by 3 bases; bases with no gene match: 5. The CDR3 spans 14 residues. Using reference TRBV2 and TRBJ2-3 for the parts outside the CDR3, the full variable domain is EPEVTQTPSHQVTQMGQEVILRCVPISNHLYFYWYRQILGQKVEFLVSFYNNEISEKSEIFDDQFSVERPDGSNFTLKIRSTKLEDSAMYFCASSEWTRGDTQYFGPGTRLTVL.

This CDR3 is CASSTLDRAGYTF. CDR3 nucleotide sequence: TGTGCCAGTAGTACCTTGGACAGGGCTGGCTACACCTTC. This chain joins TRBV19 and TRBJ1-2; 8 positions agree with TRBD1. The CDR3 spans 13 residues. Unmatched junction bases numbered 5, after V lost 4 bases and J lost 7 bases. CDR1 is LNHDA, CDR2 SQIVND, per germline (reference sequence).

This chain uses TRBV2 with TRBJ1-5; maybe TRBD1 (6 bases). The CDR3 totals 16 residues. Deletions cut 6 bases from V and 2 bases from J, with 17 bases between. Germline-derived CDR1 and CDR2 are SNHLY and FYNNEI. The CDR3 nucleotides are TGTGCCAGCAGGGTACAGGGAGAGGGCGGCAATCAGCCCCAGCATTTT. This codes for CASRVQGEGGNQPQHF.

This clone was seen just once. The chain carries TRBV2 and TRBJ1-1; weak D call: TRBD1 (6 bases). CDR1 and CDR2 (germline): SNHLY, FYNNEI. The CDR3 has 13 amino acids. Trimming stripped 5 bases from V and 1 base from J, with 8 bases between. CDR3 in DNA: TGTGCCAGCAGTTTACAGGGGAACACTGAAGCTTTCTTT. This sequence encodes CASSLQGNTEAFF.

This chain uses TRBV6-4 with TRBJ1-6; TRBD1 is a possible D gene (5 bases). This CDR3 contains 14 residues. V gave up 2 bases and J gave up 8 bases, with 10 bases separating them. CDR1 is MRHNA, CDR2 SNTAGT, per germline. The CDR3 DNA is TGTGCCAGCAGTGACCAGGCGGGGGATTCACCCCTCCACTTT. The encoded protein is CASSDQAGDSPLHF.

The chain has TRBV19 and TRBJ2-7; tentative D call: TRBD1 (6 bases). Trimming stripped 3 bases from V and 2 bases from J, with 14 bases between. This CDR3 contains 15 residues. CDR1 LNHDA and CDR2 SQIVND come from the germline V gene (reference sequence). CDR3 DNA: TGTGCCAGTAGTATGGGGGCAGGGGATACCTACGAGCAGTACTTC. Its translation is CASSMGAGDTYEQYF.

This chain connects TRBV13 to TRBJ1-4; 9 bases match TRBD1. The CDR3 spans 15 residues. Trimming cost V 5 bases and J 7 bases; bases outside gene matches: 8. The germline V gene has CDR1 PRHDT and CDR2 FYEKMQ (reference sequence). The CDR3 DNA reads as TGTGCCAGCAGCAACCGACAGGGGGACGGTGAAAAACTGTTTTTT. Encoded protein: CASSNRQGDGEKLFF. The full variable domain, with the rest looked up from reference TRBV13 and TRBJ1-4, is AAGVIQSPRHLIKEKRETATLKCYPIPRHDTVYWYQQGPGQDPQFLISFYEKMQSDKGSIPDRFSAQQFSDYHSELNMSSLELGDSALYFCASSNRQGDGEKLFFGSGTQLSVL.

This chain uses TRBV19 with TRBJ1-2; D not resolved. Germline values: CDR1 LNHDA, CDR2 SQIVND (reference sequence). The V gene lost 3 bases and the J gene lost 6 bases, with 8 bases spanning the gap. The CDR3 is 12 residues long. The CDR3 coding sequence is TGTGCCAGTAGTATTTCGAGGAATGGCTACACCTTC. It translates to CASSISRNGYTF.

V and J are TRBV14 and TRBJ2-5, with a tentative D call TRBD1 (6 bases). The CDR3 totals 16 residues. The germline V gene has CDR1 SGHDN and CDR2 FVKESK. V lost 2 bases and J lost 5, with 18 bases in between. For the CDR3, the DNA is TGTGCCAGCAGCCAAAGAACAGGGAAATGGGTCGAGACCCAGTACTTC. Its translation is CASSQRTGKWVETQYF.

CDR3 nucleotide sequence: TGTGCCAGCAGCGAGGCGGGACTAGCGGGAGGGCCCAATGAGCAGTTCTTC. Its translation is CASSEAGLAGGPNEQFF. The chain joins TRBV11-2 to TRBJ2-1; 16 nucleotides line up with TRBD2. Germline V gene sequence: CDR1 SGHAT, CDR2 FQNNGV. The J segment lost 6 bases and the V segment lost 5 bases, leaving 7 bases of the junction unmatched. The CDR3 loop spans 17 amino acids.

The V and J genes are TRBV9 and TRBJ2-1; 9 bases agree with TRBD2. V lost 0 bases, J lost 7 bases, and 8 bases stayed unmatched. This CDR3 has 16 amino acids. Germline lookup yields CDR1 SGDLS and CDR2 YYNGEE. As DNA, the CDR3 is TGTGCCAGCAGCGTAGGAGTAGCGGGAGATACGAATGAGCAGTTCTTC. Amino acids: CASSVGVAGDTNEQFF.

In this sample, this clone turned up once. This sequence joins TRBV29-1 and TRBJ2-7; D is unresolved. V lost 6 bases to trimming and J lost 3 bases, with 18 bases between them. The CDR3 contains 14 residues. The V gene's germline CDR1 is SQVTM and CDR2 ANQGSEA. CDR3 coding DNA: TGCAGCGTCAACGACCCAGGCGACGACTACGAGCAGTACTTC. Translation: CSVNDPGDDYEQYF.

J is TRBJ2-7 and V is TRBV9; 8 nucleotides agree with TRBD1. Looked up from germline, CDR1 is SGDLS and CDR2 is YYNGEE. The CDR3 sequence is 13 residues long. The V and J ends lost 3 bases and 3 bases, in that order; junction bases with no gene match: 2. This chain's CDR3 is CASSGGTGYEQYF. The DNA of the CDR3 is TGTGCCAGCAGCGGAGGGACAGGCTACGAGCAGTACTTC.

This clone showed up just once. V and J are TRBV18 and TRBJ2-1, with 9 bases lining up with TRBD1. There are 15 residues in the CDR3. Germline loops: CDR1 KGHSH, CDR2 LQKENI. The trim removed 0 bases at V and 5 bases at J, leaving 2 bases unmatched. CDR3 DNA: TGTGCCAGCTCACCACCGGGACAGGGCAACAATGAGCAGTTCTTC. Amino acids: CASSPPGQGNNEQFF.

This rearrangement joins TRBV2 to TRBJ2-2, with D uncertain. The CDR3 length is 13 residues. In germline, CDR1 is SNHLY, CDR2 FYNNEI. The germline V and J ends were trimmed by 2 bases and 6 bases, with 7 bases remaining between them. The CDR3 here is CASSESVAGELFF. DNA for the CDR3: TGTGCCAGCAGTGAATCGGTAGCCGGGGAGCTGTTTTTT.

The V gene is TRBV29-1, the J gene TRBJ1-1, with D perhaps TRBD1 (6 bases). This CDR3 comprises 13 residues. Germline V gene lookup returns CDR1 SQVTM and CDR2 ANQGSEA. The V end lost 7 bases, the J end lost 1 base, and 13 bases lay between the germline ends. CDR3 amino acids: CSALGTSNTEAFF. In nucleotides, the CDR3 is TGCAGCGCCCTCGGGACATCGAACACTGAAGCTTTCTTT.